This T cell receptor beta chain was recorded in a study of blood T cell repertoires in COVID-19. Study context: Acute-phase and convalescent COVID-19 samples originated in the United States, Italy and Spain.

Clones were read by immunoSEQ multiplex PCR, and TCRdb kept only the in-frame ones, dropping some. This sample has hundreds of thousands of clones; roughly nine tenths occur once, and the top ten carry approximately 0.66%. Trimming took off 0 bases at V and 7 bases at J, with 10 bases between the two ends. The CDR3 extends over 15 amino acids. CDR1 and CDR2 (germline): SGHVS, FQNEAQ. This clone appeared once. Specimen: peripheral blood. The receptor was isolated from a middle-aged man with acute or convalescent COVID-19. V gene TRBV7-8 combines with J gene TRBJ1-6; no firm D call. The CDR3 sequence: CASSLAAEPNSPLHF. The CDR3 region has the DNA TGTGCCAGCAGCTTAGCGGCAGAACCCAATTCACCCCTCCACTTT.